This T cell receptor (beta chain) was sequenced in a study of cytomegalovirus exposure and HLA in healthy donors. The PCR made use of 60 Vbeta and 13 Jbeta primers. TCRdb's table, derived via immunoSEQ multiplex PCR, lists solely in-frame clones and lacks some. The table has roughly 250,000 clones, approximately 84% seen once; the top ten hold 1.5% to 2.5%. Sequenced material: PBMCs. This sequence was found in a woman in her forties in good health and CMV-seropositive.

The CDR3 protein is CATSPGTGTGELFF. CDR3 coding DNA: TGTGCCACCTCCCCCGGGACAGGGACCGGGGAGCTGTTTTTT. The rearrangement uses TRBV2 and TRBJ2-2; 9 bases fit TRBD1. This CDR3 region has 14 residues. Germline loops: CDR1 SNHLY, CDR2 FYNNEI. Trimming at V came to 10 bases and at J to 5 bases, leaving 8 bases not matched to a gene.